This TCR beta chain was sequenced during a study of blood T cell repertoires in COVID-19. The table came from immunoSEQ multiplex PCR; TCRdb's copy has only in-frame clones and leaves some out. The data show more than 50,000 clones, 80% to 85% seen once. Germline loops: CDR1 LGHDT, CDR2 YNNKEL (reference sequence). The CDR3 is made up of 16 amino acids. The V gene end was trimmed by 0 bases and the J gene end by 2 bases; junction bases not matched to a gene: 7. Sequenced material: peripheral blood. The chain employs TRBV3-1 (or the pseudogene TRBV3-2) and TRBJ2-7; 7 bases are a match to TRBD1. The source of this sequence is a woman in her sixties or seventies with acute or convalescent COVID-19. The DNA for the CDR3 is TGTGCCAGCAGCCAAGAGTGGTCCGGGACAGCCTACGAGCAGTACTTC. As protein: CASSQEWSGTAYEQYF.